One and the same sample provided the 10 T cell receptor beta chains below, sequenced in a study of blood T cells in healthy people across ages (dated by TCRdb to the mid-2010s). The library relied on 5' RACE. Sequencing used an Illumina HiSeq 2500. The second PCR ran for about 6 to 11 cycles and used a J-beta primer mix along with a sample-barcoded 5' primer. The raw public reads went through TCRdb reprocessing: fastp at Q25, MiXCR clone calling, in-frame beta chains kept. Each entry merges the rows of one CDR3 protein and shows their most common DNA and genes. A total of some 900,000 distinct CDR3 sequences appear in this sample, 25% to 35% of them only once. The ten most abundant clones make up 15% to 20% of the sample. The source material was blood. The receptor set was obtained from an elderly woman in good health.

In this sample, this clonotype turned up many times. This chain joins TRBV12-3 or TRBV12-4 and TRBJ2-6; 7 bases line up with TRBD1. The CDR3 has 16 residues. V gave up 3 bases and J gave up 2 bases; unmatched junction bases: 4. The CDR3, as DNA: TGTGCCAGCAGTTTTCCTCAGGGGGCTGGGGCCAACGTCCTGACTTTC. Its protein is CASSFPQGAGANVLTF.

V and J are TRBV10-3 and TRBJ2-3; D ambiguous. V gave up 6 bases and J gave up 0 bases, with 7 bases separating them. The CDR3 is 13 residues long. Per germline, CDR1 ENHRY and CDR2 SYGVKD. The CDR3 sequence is CAISGDSTDTQYF. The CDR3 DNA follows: TGTGCCATCAGCGGTGACAGCACAGATACGCAGTATTTT.

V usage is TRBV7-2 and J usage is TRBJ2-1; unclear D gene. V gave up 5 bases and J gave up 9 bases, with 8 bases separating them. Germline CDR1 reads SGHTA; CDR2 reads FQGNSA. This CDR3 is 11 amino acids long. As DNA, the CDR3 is TGTGCCAGCAGCCGAGGAAGTGAGCAGTTCTTC. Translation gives CASSRGSEQFF.

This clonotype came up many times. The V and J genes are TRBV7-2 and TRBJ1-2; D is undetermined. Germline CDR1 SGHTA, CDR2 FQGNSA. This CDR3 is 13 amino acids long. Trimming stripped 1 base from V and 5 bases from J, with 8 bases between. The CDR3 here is CASSLGNGYGYTF. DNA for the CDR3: TGTGCCAGCAGCTTAGGAAATGGGTATGGCTACACCTTC.

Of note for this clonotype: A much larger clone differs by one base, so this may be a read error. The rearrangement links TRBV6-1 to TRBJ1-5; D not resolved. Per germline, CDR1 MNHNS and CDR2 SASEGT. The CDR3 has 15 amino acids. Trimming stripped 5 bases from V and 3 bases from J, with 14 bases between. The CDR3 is CASSRYSVLNQPQHF. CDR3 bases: TGTGCCAGCAGTAGGTACAGCGTTCTCAATCAGCCCCAGCATTTT.

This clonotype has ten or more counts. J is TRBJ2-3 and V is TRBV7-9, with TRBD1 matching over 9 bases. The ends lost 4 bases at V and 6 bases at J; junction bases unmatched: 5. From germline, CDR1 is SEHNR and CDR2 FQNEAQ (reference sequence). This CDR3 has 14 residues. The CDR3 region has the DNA TGTGCCAGCAGCTCGACAGGGGGTGGGGATACGCAGTATTTT. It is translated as CASSSTGGGDTQYF.

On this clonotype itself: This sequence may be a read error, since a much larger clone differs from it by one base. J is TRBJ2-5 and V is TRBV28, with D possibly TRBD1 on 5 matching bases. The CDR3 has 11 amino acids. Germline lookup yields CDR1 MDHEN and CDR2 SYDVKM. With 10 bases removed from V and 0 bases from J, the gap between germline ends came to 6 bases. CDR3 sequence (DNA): TGTGCCATAGGGGACCAAGAGACCCAGTACTTC. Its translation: CAIGDQETQYF.

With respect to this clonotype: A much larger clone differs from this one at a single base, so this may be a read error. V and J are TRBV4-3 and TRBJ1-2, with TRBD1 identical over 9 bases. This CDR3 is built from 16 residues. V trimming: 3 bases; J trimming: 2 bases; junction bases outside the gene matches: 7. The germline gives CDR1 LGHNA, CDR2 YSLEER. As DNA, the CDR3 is TGCGCCAGCAGCCAGGGGGACAGGGCCCCCAACTATGGCTACACCTTC. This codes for CASSQGDRAPNYGYTF.

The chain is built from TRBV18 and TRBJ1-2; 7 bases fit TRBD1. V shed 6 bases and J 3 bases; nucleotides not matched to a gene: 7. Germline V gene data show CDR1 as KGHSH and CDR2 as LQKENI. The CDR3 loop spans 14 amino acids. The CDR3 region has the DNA TGTGCCAGCTCGCGGGACAGTCTGGACTATGGCTACACCTTC. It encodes CASSRDSLDYGYTF.

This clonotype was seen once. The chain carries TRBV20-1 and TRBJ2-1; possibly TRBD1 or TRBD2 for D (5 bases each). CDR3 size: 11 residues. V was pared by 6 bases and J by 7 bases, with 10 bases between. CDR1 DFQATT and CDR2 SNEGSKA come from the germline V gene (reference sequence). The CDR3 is CSAGTQNEQFF. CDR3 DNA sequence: TGCAGTGCAGGGACCCAGAATGAGCAGTTCTTC.